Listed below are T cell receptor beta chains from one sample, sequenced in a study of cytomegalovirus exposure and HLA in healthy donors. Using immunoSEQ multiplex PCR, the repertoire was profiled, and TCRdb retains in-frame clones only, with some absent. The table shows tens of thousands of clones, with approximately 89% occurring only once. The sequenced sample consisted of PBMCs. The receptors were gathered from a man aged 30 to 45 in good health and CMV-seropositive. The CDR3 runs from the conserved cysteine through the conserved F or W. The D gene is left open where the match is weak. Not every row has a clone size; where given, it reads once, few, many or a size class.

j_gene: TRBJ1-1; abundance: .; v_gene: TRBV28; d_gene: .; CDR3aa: CASSLHGGAGDTEAFF; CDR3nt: TGTGCCAGCAGCCTCCACGGGGGTGCGGGGGACACTGAAGCTTTCTTT
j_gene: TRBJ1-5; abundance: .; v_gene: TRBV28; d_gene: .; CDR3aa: CASSTGGLGNQPQHF; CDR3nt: TGTGCCAGCAGCACCGGAGGGCTAGGGAATCAGCCCCAGCATTTT
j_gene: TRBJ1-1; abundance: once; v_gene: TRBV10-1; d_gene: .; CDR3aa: CASSERGGRTEAFF; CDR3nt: TGCGCCAGCAGTGAGAGGGGGGGCCGCACTGAAGCTTTCTTT
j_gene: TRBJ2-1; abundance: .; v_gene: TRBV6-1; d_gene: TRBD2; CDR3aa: CASSELAGEYNEQFF; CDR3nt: TGTGCCAGCAGTGAACTAGCGGGAGAATACAATGAGCAGTTCTTC
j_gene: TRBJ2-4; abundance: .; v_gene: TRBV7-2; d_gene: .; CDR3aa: CASSLASRQAPNIQYF; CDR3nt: TGTGCCAGCAGCTTGGCTTCAAGACAGGCCCCAAACATTCAGTACTTC
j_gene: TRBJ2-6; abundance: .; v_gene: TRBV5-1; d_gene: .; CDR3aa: CASSWVNRSLSGANVLTF; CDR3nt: TGCGCCAGCAGCTGGGTAAACAGGTCCCTTTCTGGGGCCAACGTCCTGACTTTC
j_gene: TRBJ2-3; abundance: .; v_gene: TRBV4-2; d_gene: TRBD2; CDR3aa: CASSPTSGKDTQYF; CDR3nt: TGTGCCAGCAGCCCGACTAGCGGGAAGGATACGCAGTATTTT
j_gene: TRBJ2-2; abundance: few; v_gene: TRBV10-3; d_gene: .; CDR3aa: CAISEGRSSMINTGELFF; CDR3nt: TGTGCCATCAGTGAGGGCAGGTCGAGCATGATTAACACCGGGGAGCTGTTTTTT
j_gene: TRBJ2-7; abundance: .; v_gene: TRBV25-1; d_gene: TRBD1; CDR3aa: CASSWFDRGYYEQYF; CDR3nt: TGTGCCAGCAGTTGGTTTGACAGGGGGTACTACGAGCAGTACTTC
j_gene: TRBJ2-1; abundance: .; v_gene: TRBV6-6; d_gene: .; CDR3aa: CASTNSQGSYNEQFF; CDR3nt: TGTGCCAGCACCAACTCACAGGGTTCGTACAATGAGCAGTTCTTC
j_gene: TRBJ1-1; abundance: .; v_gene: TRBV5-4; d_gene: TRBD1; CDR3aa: CASSLVPVRQGRSEAFF; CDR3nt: TGTGCCAGCAGCTTGGTGCCGGTGAGACAGGGACGGTCTGAAGCTTTCTTT
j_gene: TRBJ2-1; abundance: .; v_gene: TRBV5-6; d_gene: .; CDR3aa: CASSPGTRGYNEQFF; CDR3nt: TGTGCCAGCAGCCCGGGGACGCGGGGCTACAATGAGCAGTTCTTC
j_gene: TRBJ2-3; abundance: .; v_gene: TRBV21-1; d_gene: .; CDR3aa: CASSSSSGRTSTDTQYF; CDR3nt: TGTGCCAGCAGCAGCTCTAGCGGGAGGACTAGCACAGATACGCAGTATTTT
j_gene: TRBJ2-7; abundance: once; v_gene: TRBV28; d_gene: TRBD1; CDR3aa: CASSSYPGQGAYEQYF; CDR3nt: TGTGCCAGCAGTTCCTACCCGGGACAGGGGGCTTACGAGCAGTACTTC
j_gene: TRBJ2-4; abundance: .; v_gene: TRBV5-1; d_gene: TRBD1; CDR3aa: CASSLDRGHIQYF; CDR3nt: TGCGCCAGCAGCCTCGACAGGGGACACATTCAGTACTTC
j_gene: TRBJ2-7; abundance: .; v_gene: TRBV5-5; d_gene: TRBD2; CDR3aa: CASSWTSGRDYEQYF; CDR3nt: TGTGCCAGCAGCTGGACTAGCGGGAGGGACTACGAGCAGTACTTC
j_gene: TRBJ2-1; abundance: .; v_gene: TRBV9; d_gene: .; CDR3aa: CASSTGQRYNEQFF; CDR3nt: TGTGCCAGCAGCACAGGACAGAGATACAATGAGCAGTTCTTC
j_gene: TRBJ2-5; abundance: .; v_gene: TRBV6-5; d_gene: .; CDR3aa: CASSRRTGQETQYF; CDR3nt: TGTGCCAGCAGTCGTAGGACGGGACAAGAGACCCAGTACTTC
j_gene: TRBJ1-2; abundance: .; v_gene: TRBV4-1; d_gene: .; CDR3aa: CASSQPIQNYGYTF; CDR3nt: TGCGCCAGCAGCCAACCCATCCAGAACTATGGCTACACCTTC
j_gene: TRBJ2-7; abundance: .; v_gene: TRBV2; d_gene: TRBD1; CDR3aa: CASSKGTGRGYEQYF; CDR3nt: TGTGCCAGCAGTAAAGGGACAGGGAGGGGCTACGAGCAGTACTTC
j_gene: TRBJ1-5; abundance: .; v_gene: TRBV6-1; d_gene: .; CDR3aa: CASSEWAISPQHF; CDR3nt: TGTGCCAGCAGTGAGTGGGCAATCAGCCCCCAGCATTTT
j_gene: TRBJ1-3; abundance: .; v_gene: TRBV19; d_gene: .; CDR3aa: CASSTRRAGNTIYF; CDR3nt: TGTGCCAGTAGTACCCGGAGAGCTGGAAACACCATATATTTT
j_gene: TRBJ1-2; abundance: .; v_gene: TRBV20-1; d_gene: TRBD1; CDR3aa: CSGTGGYGYTF; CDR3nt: TGCAGCGGAACAGGGGGCTATGGCTACACCTTC
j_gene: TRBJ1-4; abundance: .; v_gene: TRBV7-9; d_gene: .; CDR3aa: CASSLEVDFSNEKLFF; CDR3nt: TGTGCCAGCAGCTTAGAGGTGGACTTCTCTAATGAAAAACTGTTTTTT
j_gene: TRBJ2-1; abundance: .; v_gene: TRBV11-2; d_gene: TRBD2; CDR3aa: CASSFLSGNRAGEQFF; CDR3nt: TGTGCCAGCAGCTTCCTGAGCGGGAACCGCGCCGGGGAGCAGTTCTTC
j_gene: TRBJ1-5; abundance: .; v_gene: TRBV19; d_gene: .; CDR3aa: CASSIDRGQPQHF; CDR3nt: TGTGCCAGTAGTATAGATCGGGGTCAGCCCCAGCATTTT